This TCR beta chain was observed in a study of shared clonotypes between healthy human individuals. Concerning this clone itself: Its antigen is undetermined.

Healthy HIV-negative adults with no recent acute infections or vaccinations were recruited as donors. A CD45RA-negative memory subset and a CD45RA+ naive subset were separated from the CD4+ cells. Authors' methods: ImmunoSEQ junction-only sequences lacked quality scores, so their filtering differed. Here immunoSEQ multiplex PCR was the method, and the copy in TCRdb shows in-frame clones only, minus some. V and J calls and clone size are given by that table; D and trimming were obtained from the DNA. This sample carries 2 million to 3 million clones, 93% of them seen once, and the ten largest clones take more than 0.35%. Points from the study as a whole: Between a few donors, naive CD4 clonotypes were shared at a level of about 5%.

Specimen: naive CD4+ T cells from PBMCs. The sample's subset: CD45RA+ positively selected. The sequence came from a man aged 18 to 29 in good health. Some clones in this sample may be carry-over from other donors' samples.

The chain's CDR3 is CATRGRASGQETQYF. In DNA form, the CDR3 reads TGTGCCACCAGGGGACGGGCTAGCGGCCAAGAGACCCAGTACTTC. The V call is TRBV7-2, the J call TRBJ2-5; TRBD2 is a possible D gene (7 bases). The length of the CDR3 is 15 residues. The germline gives CDR1 SGHTA, CDR2 FQGNSA. V dropped 10 bases and J dropped 1 base, with 19 bases sitting between them.